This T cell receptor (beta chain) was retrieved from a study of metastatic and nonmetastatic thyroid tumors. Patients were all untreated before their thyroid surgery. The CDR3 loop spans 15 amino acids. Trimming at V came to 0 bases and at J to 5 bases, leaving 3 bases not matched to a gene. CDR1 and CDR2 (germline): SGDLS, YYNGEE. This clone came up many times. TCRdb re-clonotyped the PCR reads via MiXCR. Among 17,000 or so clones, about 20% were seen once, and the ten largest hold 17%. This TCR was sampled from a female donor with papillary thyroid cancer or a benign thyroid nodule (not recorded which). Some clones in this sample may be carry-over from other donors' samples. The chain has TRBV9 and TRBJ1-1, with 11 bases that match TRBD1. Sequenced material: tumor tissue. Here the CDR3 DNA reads TGTGCCAGCAGCGTAGGGGGGACAGGGGGAACTGAAGCTTTCTTT. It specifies CASSVGGTGGTEAFF.